This T cell receptor (beta chain) originates from a study of blood T cell repertoires in COVID-19. As for the study in general: Sites in the United States, Italy and Spain provided acute and convalescent COVID-19 samples.

The authors' processing: Amplification of reference gene primers provided the estimated nucleated cell counts. Using immunoSEQ multiplex PCR, the repertoire was profiled, and TCRdb retains in-frame clones only, with some absent. D and trimming come from the DNA, and the V and J calls and clone size come from that table. The profile shows 200,000 to 300,000 clones, around 87% of them singletons. Germline values: CDR1 SGHDT, CDR2 YYEEEE. J was trimmed by 7 bases and V by 3 bases; bases with no gene match: 3. CDR3 length: 13 amino acids. The gene calls are TRBV5-6 and TRBJ1-2; 10 nucleotides match TRBD1. This receptor was obtained from a woman in her 30s who had recovered from COVID-19. The sequencing input was peripheral blood. CDR3 bases: TGTGCCAGCAGCTCGACAGGGGGCGGTGGCTACACCTTC. Its protein product is CASSSTGGGGYTF.